This TCR beta chain was identified during a study of siplizumab effects on memory and regulatory T cells (dated by TCRdb to the late 2010s). For the wider study: The effect of the anti-CD2 antibody siplizumab on alloreactive T-cell subsets was examined in allogeneic mixed lymphocyte reactions constructed from human PBMCs.

The CDR3 spans 9 residues, from the cysteine through the phenylalanine. This entry keeps only the CDR3 DNA: 27 bases, framed from base 1. At the junction V is shortened by 3 bases and J by 11 bases, with 7 bases in between. According to the germline V gene, CDR1 reads SQVTM and CDR2 reads ANQGSEA. Libraries were constructed by the immunoSEQ multiplex PCR assay. The deep sequencing platform assayed approximately 10^5 TCR templates per sample. Genomic DNA extracted from sorted T cells was used for TCRbeta CDR3 sequencing. Per the source publication's procedure: The R programming language was used for clonal analysis of the TCRbeta CDR3 data. Comparing unstimulated samples against CFSE-low samples taken after the reaction was how alloreactive CD4+ and CD8+ clones were defined. Alloreactive CD4+ clones were assigned to regulatory or non-regulatory origin by matching sequences to sorted unstimulated Treg and non-Treg repertoires. The source is immuneACCESS, and TCRdb retained only in-frame sequences with V and J called. Part of the clones is not carried over; for the studies checked, unresolved V genes explain less than half of this, and the remainder is unexplained. D and trimming were read from the DNA, whereas the V and J calls and clone size are those reported in that table. In all, the sample holds about 52,000 clones, and about 97% of those were seen once. The ten largest clones add up to over 0.6% of the sample.

With respect to this clone: Its binding antigen is unknown. No much larger clone exists at a distance of one base, and base qualities are not known.

Additional sequencing covered unstimulated subsets from a few donor pairs, namely CD8+ effector memory, CD4+ naive, CD8+ TEMRA, CD4+ memory and CD8+ naive. TCRbeta CDR3 sequencing was performed on sorted unstimulated T cells and on proliferating T cells recovered from mixed lymphocyte reactions. Fresh whole blood from nine to eleven HLA-typed healthy donors was used to isolate PBMCs. What the study reported, not specific to this receptor: Because sequences below about 10^-5 frequency were poorly captured, only a minor fraction of alloreactive clones could be mapped to unstimulated subsets. Siplizumab significantly lowered the cumulative frequency of alloreactive sequences that could be traced to unstimulated CD4+ memory T cells. The suppressive function of proliferating Tregs from siplizumab cultures was not functionally confirmed. About 75-97% of proliferating CD4+ or CD8+ clones could not be given a naive or memory phenotype. Unstimulated naive T cells appeared to be more diverse than memory T cells, and naive cells seemed to make a substantial contribution to the alloresponse. Among mappable alloreactive CD4+ clones, an average Treg-derived fraction of around 71% was observed with siplizumab, compared with 26.9% in control reactions.

The rearrangement combines TRBV29-1 with TRBJ1-1; TRBD1 is perhaps the D gene, given 5 matching bases. The source material was naive CD4+ T cells sorted from blood. Sample cell subset or site, as interpreted from the label and publication: unstimulated naive T cells. The receptor comes from a human donor in good health. In nucleotide form, the sequence is TGCAGCGTTGAGGGGGGTGCTTTCTTT. It is translated as CSVEGGAFF.